This T cell receptor beta chain is from a study of blood T cell repertoires in COVID-19. Study overall: Acute and convalescent COVID-19 specimens originated in the United States, Italy and Spain. The cDNA or gDNA used as material had been derived from T cells, B-cell-depleted T cells, or PBMCs.

Profiled with immunoSEQ multiplex PCR; TCRdb holds only in-frame clones, not every one. This sample has under 250,000 clones, with approximately 86% found just once. This CDR3 is built from 13 residues. CDR1 SGHTA and CDR2 FQGTGA come from the germline V gene. V lost 5 bases and J 0 bases, leaving 7 bases between the germline ends. The chain joins TRBV7-3 to TRBJ2-5, with D uncertain. The sequence was obtained from a woman aged 55 to 70 who had recovered from COVID-19. The sample taken for sequencing was peripheral blood. CDR3 coding DNA: TGTGCCAGCAGCCCTAGTTACCAAGAGACCCAGTACTTC. Its translation: CASSPSYQETQYF.